One and the same sample provided the 7 T cell receptor beta chains below, sequenced in a study of blood T cell repertoires in COVID-19. Data came from immunoSEQ multiplex PCR; TCRdb stores just in-frame clones and leaves some out. The data show 240,000 or so clones, around 89% seen once. The sample consisted of PBMCs or T cells enriched from blood (not recorded which). These TCRs come from a man aged 45 to 65 who had been exposed to COVID-19.

The V call is TRBV6-2 or TRBV6-3, the J call TRBJ1-5; D remains ambiguous. Germline V gene sequence: CDR1 MNHEY, CDR2 SVGEGT. The CDR3 has 18 amino acids. V lost 0 bases and J lost 1, with 16 bases in between. CDR3 sequence reads: CASSYSIYGDLSNQPQHF. CDR3 nucleotide sequence: TGTGCCAGCAGTTACTCGATATACGGGGATCTAAGCAATCAGCCCCAGCATTTT.

This chain connects TRBV9 to TRBJ2-4; D is unclear. Trimming took off 3 bases at V and 0 bases at J, with 13 bases between the two ends. This CDR3 has 16 amino acids. Germline CDR1 and CDR2: SGDLS and YYNGEE. The CDR3 DNA reads TGTGCCAGCAGCGCCTACGACACGCTAGCCAAAAACATTCAGTACTTC. Translated, it gives CASSAYDTLAKNIQYF.

The chain employs TRBV3-1 (or the pseudogene TRBV3-2) and TRBJ2-2, with D perhaps matching TRBD1 (6 bases). CDR3 length equals 14 residues. V was pared by 4 bases and J by 5 bases, with 11 bases between. Germline loops: CDR1 LGHDT, CDR2 YNNKEL (reference sequence). The CDR3 bases are TGTGCCAGCAGCCGGGGGCAAGAGACCGGGGAGCTGTTTTTT. Translated, it gives CASSRGQETGELFF.

The rearrangement joins TRBV27 to TRBJ2-2; 7 nucleotides line up with TRBD1. Trimming at V came to 5 bases and at J to 3 bases, leaving 12 bases not matched to a gene. CDR3 size: 17 residues. Germline V lookup: CDR1 MNHEY, CDR2 SMNVEV (reference sequence). CDR3 bases: TGTGCCAGCAGTGACTGGGACAGCCTCTCGGACACCGGGGAGCTGTTTTTT. This sequence encodes CASSDWDSLSDTGELFF.

The rearrangement links TRBV7-3 to TRBJ1-1; unclear D gene. The length of the CDR3 is 17 residues. Per the germline V gene, CDR1 is SGHTA and CDR2 is FQGTGA. V dropped 4 bases and J dropped 3 bases, with 21 bases sitting between them. The CDR3 region is CASSSAASKGRDTEAFF. The CDR3 DNA is TGTGCCAGCAGCTCCGCCGCAAGTAAAGGTCGGGACACTGAAGCTTTCTTT.

This chain uses TRBV18 with TRBJ2-3, with no clear D. Deletions cut 3 bases from V and 5 bases from J, with 18 bases between. From germline, CDR1 is KGHSH and CDR2 LQKENI. The CDR3 spans 16 residues. The CDR3 loop reads CASSPFTNPNIDTQYF. The DNA of the CDR3 is TGTGCCAGCTCACCCTTTACGAACCCTAATATAGATACGCAGTATTTT.

V usage is TRBV10-3 and J usage is TRBJ1-2; no clear D. Germline CDR1 ENHRY, CDR2 SYGVKD. The CDR3 loop spans 13 amino acids. V lost 0 bases, J lost 8 bases, and 10 bases lay in between. This CDR3 is CAISESGDTGYTF. CDR3 bases: TGTGCCATCAGTGAGTCCGGTGATACGGGCTACACCTTC.